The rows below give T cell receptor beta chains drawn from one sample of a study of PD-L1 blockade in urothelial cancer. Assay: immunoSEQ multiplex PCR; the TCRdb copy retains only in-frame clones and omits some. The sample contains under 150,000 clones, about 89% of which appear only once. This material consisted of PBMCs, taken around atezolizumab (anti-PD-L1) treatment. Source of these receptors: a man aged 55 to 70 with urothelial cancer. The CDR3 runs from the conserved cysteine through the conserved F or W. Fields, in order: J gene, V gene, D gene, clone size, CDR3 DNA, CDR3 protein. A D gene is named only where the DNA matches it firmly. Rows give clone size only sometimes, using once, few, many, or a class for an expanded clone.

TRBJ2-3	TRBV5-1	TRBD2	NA	TGCGCCAGCAGCAGAACTAGCGGGACCACAGATACGCAGTATTTT	CASSRTSGTTDTQYF
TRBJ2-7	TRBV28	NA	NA	TGTGCCAGCAGTTTATCGGGGGTAATTTACGAGCAGTACTTC	CASSLSGVIYEQYF
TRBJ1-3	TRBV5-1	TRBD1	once	TGCGCCAGCAGTCGTGAACCGGGACAGGGGGCGAGGTCTGGAAACACCATATATTTT	CASSREPGQGARSGNTIYF
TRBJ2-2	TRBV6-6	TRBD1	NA	TGTGCCAGCCGGGACAGGGAAACCGGGGAGCTGTTTTTT	CASRDRETGELFF
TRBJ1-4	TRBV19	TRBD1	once	TGTGCCAGTACCCGACAGGGGCCGAGGGCAACTAATGAAAAACTGTTTTTT	CASTRQGPRATNEKLFF
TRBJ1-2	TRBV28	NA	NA	TGTGCCAGCAGTGGGGAAAGGGGCGGCTACACCTTC	CASSGERGGYTF
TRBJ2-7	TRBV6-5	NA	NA	TGTGCCAGCACATCAGGGGACTCCTACGAGCAGTACTTC	CASTSGDSYEQYF
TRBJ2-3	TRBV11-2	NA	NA	TGTGCCAGCAGCTTAGGGGGGCTAGCCAGCACAGATACGCAGTATTTT	CASSLGGLASTDTQYF
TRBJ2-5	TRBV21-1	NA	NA	TGTGCCAGCAGCAAAGAGCGGGGGCAAGAGACCCAGTACTTC	CASSKERGQETQYF
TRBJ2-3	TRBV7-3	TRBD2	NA	TGTGCCAGCAGCTTAATTGGCGGGAGAGCGGCAGATACGCAGTATTTT	CASSLIGGRAADTQYF
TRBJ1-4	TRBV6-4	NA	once	TGTGCCAGCATCCCAAGCGTTAATGAAAAACTGTTTTTT	CASIPSVNEKLFF
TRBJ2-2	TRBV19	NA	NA	TGTGCCAGTAGTTCGGACTGGAACACCGGGGAGCTGTTTTTT	CASSSDWNTGELFF
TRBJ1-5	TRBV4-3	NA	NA	TGCGCCAGCAGCCAAGATTTGACGGCAGGGGTTGGTCAGCCCCAGCATTTT	CASSQDLTAGVGQPQHF
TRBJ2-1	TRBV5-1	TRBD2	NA	TGCGCCAGCAGCCCGGGACTAGCGGGTGGCGAGCAGTTCTTC	CASSPGLAGGEQFF
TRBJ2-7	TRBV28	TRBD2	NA	TGTGCCAGCAGTCCCAGACTAGCGGAGACCTACGAGCAGTACTTC	CASSPRLAETYEQYF
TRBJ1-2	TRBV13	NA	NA	TGTGCCAGCAGCTTCTCCACGGTTCGCTATGGCTACACCTTC	CASSFSTVRYGYTF
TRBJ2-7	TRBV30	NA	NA	TGTGCCTGGAGGAGGCAGACCTACAACGAGCAGTACTTC	CAWRRQTYNEQYF
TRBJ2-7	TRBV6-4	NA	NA	TGTGCCAGCAGTGCCTCAATCTTTGAGCGGGTGAGCTACGAGCAGTACTTC	CASSASIFERVSYEQYF
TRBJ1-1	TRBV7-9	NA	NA	TGTGCCAGCAGCCCCGTCGGGGGCACTGAAGCTTTCTTT	CASSPVGGTEAFF